This T cell receptor (beta chain) was obtained from a study of CD8 T cells in Susac syndrome. General study findings and limits: As the study acknowledged, the number of individuals who were part of its TCR sequencing and HLA analysis was relatively small.

TEMRA cells underwent FACS enrichment and CD8+ and CD4+ T cells underwent negative isolation. Concerning this clonotype itself: The antigen remains undetermined.

RNA was extracted with the RNeasy kit, and a quantity of roughly 0.5 to 1 ug was reverse transcribed using random hexamers. TCRdb ran MiXCR on the immunoSEQ multiplex PCR reads and lists one entry per CDR3 protein. This repertoire shows over 120,000 distinct CDR3 sequences, approximately 93% found once; its top ten account for approximately 0.09%. The CDR3 is 13 residues long. Germline V gene sequence: CDR1 GTSNPN, CDR2 SVGIG (reference sequence). V was trimmed by 1 base and J by 4 bases, leaving 10 bases between them. The sequenced sample was CD4+ T cells from PBMCs. This chain joins TRBV30 and TRBJ1-1; maybe TRBD1 (5 bases). The receptor's source is a human donor in good health. As DNA, the CDR3 is TGTGCCTGGAGTGGGGGGTGGATCACTGAAGCTTTCTTT. Its translation: CAWSGGWITEAFF.